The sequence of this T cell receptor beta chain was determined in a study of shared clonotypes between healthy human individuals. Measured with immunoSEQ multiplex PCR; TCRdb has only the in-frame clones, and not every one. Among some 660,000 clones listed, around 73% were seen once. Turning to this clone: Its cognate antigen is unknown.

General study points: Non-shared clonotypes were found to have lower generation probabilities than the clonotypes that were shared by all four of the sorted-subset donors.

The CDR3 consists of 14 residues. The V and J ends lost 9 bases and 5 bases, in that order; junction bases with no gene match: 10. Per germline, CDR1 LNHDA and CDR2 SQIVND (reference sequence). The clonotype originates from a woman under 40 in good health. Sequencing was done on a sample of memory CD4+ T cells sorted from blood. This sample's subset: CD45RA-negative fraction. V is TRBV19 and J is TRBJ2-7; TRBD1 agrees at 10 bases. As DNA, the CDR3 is TGTGCCAGCTCGAGGGGACAGGGGTTAGACGAGCAGTACTTC. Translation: CASSRGQGLDEQYF.